The rows below give T cell receptor beta chains drawn from one sample of a study of blood T cell repertoires in COVID-19. The repertoire was sequenced with immunoSEQ multiplex PCR; TCRdb's copy has only in-frame clones and lacks some. Of about 200,000 clones in the sample, about nine tenths were seen once. Sequencing was done on a sample of peripheral blood. These receptor sequences come from a man in his sixties who had recovered from COVID-19. CDR3s include the opening cysteine and the closing phenylalanine or tryptophan. The D gene is left open where the match is weak. Not every row has a clone size; where given, it reads once, few, many or a size class.

NA	TRBV5-1	TRBJ2-3	TRBD2	TGCGCCAGCAGCCTCCCAGCGGGAGAGACAGATACGCAGTATTTT	CASSLPAGETDTQYF
NA	TRBV5-1	TRBJ2-5	TRBD2	TGCGCCAGCAGCTACGGGACTAGCGTTGAGACCCAGTACTTC	CASSYGTSVETQYF
NA	TRBV27	TRBJ2-5	NA	TGTGCCAGCAGTTTGGGAGGGGGTCAGGGAGAGACCCAGTACTTC	CASSLGGGQGETQYF
NA	TRBV5-1	TRBJ2-3	TRBD1	TGCGCCAGCAGCTCCGGGACAGCCACAGATACGCAGTATTTT	CASSSGTATDTQYF
NA	TRBV4-3	TRBJ1-2	TRBD1	TGCGCCAGCAGCCATGCCGCTAGACAGGGAGGCTACACCTTC	CASSHAARQGGYTF
NA	TRBV19	TRBJ2-4	TRBD1	TGTGCCAGTAGGGGACAGCCAGGGGCCATTCAGTACTTC	CASRGQPGAIQYF
NA	TRBV5-1	TRBJ2-5	TRBD2	TGCGCCAGCAGCTTCTCGACTAGCGGGGTTAAGGAGACCCAGTACTTC	CASSFSTSGVKETQYF
NA	TRBV2	TRBJ2-1	NA	TGTGCCAGTTCAGGGGACTACAATGAGCAGTTCTTC	CASSGDYNEQFF
NA	TRBV7-2	TRBJ1-4	NA	TGTGCCAGCAGCCTCCACAGAGTTAATGAAAAACTGTTTTTT	CASSLHRVNEKLFF
NA	TRBV7-2	TRBJ2-3	TRBD2	TGTGCCAGCAGCTTCGGGACTAGCGGCACAGATACGCAGTATTTT	CASSFGTSGTDTQYF
NA	TRBV5-6	TRBJ2-2	NA	TGTGCCAGCAGGCCTCGCGGGGTCTCGTTCGGGGAGCTGTTTTTT	CASRPRGVSFGELFF
NA	TRBV19	TRBJ2-7	NA	TGTGCCAGTAGTATTAAAAGGGGTTACGAGCAGTACTTC	CASSIKRGYEQYF
NA	TRBV7-9	TRBJ2-3	TRBD1	TGTGCCAGCAGCCTTACAGGGGGCTTGAGTGGCACAGATACGCAGTATTTT	CASSLTGGLSGTDTQYF
NA	TRBV27	TRBJ2-2	NA	TGTGCCAGCAGTTTAGCGGCGTCCAACACCGGGGAGCTGTTTTTT	CASSLAASNTGELFF
few	TRBV27	TRBJ1-1	NA	TGTGCCAGCAGTCGCTTGCGACTTACGAACACTGAAGCTTTCTTT	CASSRLRLTNTEAFF
NA	TRBV2	TRBJ1-5	NA	TGTGCCAGCAGAGAAGGCGGTGCCCAGCATTTT	CASREGGAQHF
NA	TRBV11-3	TRBJ2-1	TRBD1	TGTGCCAGCAGCTTAGACGGGTTCCCGGGACAGGGATTTGGGGGGCCTTACAATGAGCAGTTCTTC	CASSLDGFPGQGFGGPYNEQFF
NA	TRBV29-1	TRBJ1-5	NA	TGCAGCGCCGGCCGGGATAGCAATCAGCCCCAGCATTTT	CSAGRDSNQPQHF
NA	TRBV7-2	TRBJ2-1	NA	TGTGCCAGCAGCTTCGGGACTCTCTCTTCGAATGAGCAGTTCTTC	CASSFGTLSSNEQFF
NA	TRBV6-6	TRBJ1-2	NA	TGTGCCAGCAGTAATCCCTGGACGGGAAGCTATGGCTACACCTTC	CASSNPWTGSYGYTF